The 22 T cell receptor beta chains presented below share a single source sample, sequenced in a study of T cell responses to AZD1222 COVID-19 vaccine. Using immunoSEQ multiplex PCR, the repertoire was profiled, and TCRdb retains in-frame clones only, with some absent. The table records 89,000 or so clones, around 90% of them present only once. Sequencing used peripheral blood, obtained 28 days after the second AZD1222 dose. These receptors all stem from an adult who received the AZD1222 COVID-19 vaccine.

This chain joins TRBV28 and TRBJ1-2, with TRBD1 identical over 7 bases. Unmatched junction bases numbered 2, after V lost 2 bases and J lost 2 bases. Germline CDR1 and CDR2: MDHEN and SYDVKM. CDR3 length equals 14 residues. The CDR3 DNA follows: TGTGCCAGCAGTTTAAGGGGGCGCAACTATGGCTACACCTTC. Protein: CASSLRGRNYGYTF.

This rearrangement joins TRBV2 to TRBJ1-2; D is undetermined. Germline-derived CDR1 and CDR2 are SNHLY and FYNNEI. The CDR3 has 11 amino acids. Trimming removed 8 bases from V and 4 bases from J, with 8 bases in between. CDR3 sequence: CASPGSYGYTF. In DNA, the CDR3 is TGTGCCAGCCCGGGGTCCTATGGCTACACCTTC. Full variable domain (missing parts from reference TRBV2 and TRBJ1-2): EPEVTQTPSHQVTQMGQEVILRCVPISNHLYFYWYRQILGQKVEFLVSFYNNEISEKSEIFDDQFSVERPDGSNFTLKIRSTKLEDSAMYFCASPGSYGYTFGSGTRLTVV.

The V call is TRBV29-1, the J call TRBJ2-7, with D tentatively TRBD2 (6 bases). Looked up from germline, CDR1 is SQVTM and CDR2 is ANQGSEA. Trimming shortened V by 5 bases and J by 4 bases, and 18 bases separated the two germline ends. The CDR3 loop spans 14 amino acids. The CDR3 loop is CSVIGPYGGYEQYF. The CDR3 nucleotides read TGCAGCGTTATAGGGCCCTATGGGGGGTACGAGCAGTACTTC.

V and J are TRBV6-2 or TRBV6-3 and TRBJ2-3; perhaps TRBD2 as D (6 bases). Trimming pared 1 base from V and 2 bases from J, leaving 16 bases between. This CDR3 comprises 17 residues. The germline V gene has CDR1 MNHEY and CDR2 SVGEGT. The CDR3 sequence is CASSYFGREHATDTQYF. The CDR3 DNA reads as TGTGCCAGCAGTTACTTCGGGCGGGAACATGCCACAGATACGCAGTATTTT.

The V call is TRBV28, the J call TRBJ1-2; D is uncertain. V shed 7 bases and J shed 2 bases, with 17 bases lying between them. Germline CDR1 and CDR2: MDHEN and SYDVKM. The CDR3 sequence is 15 residues long. CDR3 in amino acids: CASTSPGPNNYGYTF. The CDR3 DNA follows: TGTGCCAGCACATCTCCGGGCCCAAACAACTATGGCTACACCTTC.

The chain recombines TRBV6-5 with TRBJ2-1; D possibly corresponds to TRBD2 (6 bases). CDR1 MNHEY and CDR2 SVGAGI come from the germline V gene. This CDR3 contains 12 residues. V was shortened by 7 bases and J by 9 bases, with 13 bases between the two germline ends. CDR3 coding DNA: TGTGCCAGCACTCTTTCTAGCGCTGAGCAGTTCTTC. Protein product: CASTLSSAEQFF.

V is TRBV30 and J is TRBJ2-3; D perhaps matches TRBD2 (5 bases). Germline V gene lookup returns CDR1 GTSNPN and CDR2 SVGIG (reference sequence). There are 14 residues in the CDR3. V dropped 2 bases and J dropped 0 bases, with 9 bases sitting between them. The CDR3: CAWSRGISTDTQYF. Written as DNA, the CDR3 is TGTGCCTGGAGTAGAGGGATTAGCACAGATACGCAGTATTTT.

The chain has TRBV3-1 (or the pseudogene TRBV3-2) and TRBJ2-2; unclear D gene. Germline CDR1 is LGHDT and CDR2 is YNNKEL (reference sequence). CDR3 size: 11 residues. V shed 7 bases and J shed 7 bases, with 7 bases lying between them. The CDR3 sequence: CASTSGGELFF. The CDR3 DNA reads as TGTGCCAGCACCAGTGGCGGGGAGCTGTTTTTT.

The gene calls are TRBV5-1 and TRBJ2-1; tentative D call: TRBD1 (5 bases). The CDR3 is made up of 15 amino acids. Trimming cost V 0 bases and J 0 bases, with 7 bases left between them. Germline V lookup: CDR1 SGHRS, CDR2 YFSETQ. In DNA, the CDR3 is TGCGCCAGCAGCTTGGAAGGGGTCTCCTACAATGAGCAGTTCTTC. Amino acids: CASSLEGVSYNEQFF.

CDR3 DNA: TGCGCCAGCAGCTTGGGCGCGGGGGAATACAATGAGCAGTTCTTC. Protein sequence: CASSLGAGEYNEQFF. This chain links TRBV5-1 with TRBJ2-1, with 7 nucleotides matching TRBD2. Germline lookup yields CDR1 SGHRS and CDR2 YFSETQ. The CDR3 covers 15 residues. The trim removed 0 bases at V and 4 bases at J, leaving 4 bases unmatched.

This chain joins TRBV27 and TRBJ2-2, with 8 bases aligning to TRBD1. The CDR3 runs to 16 residues. Germline V gene lookup returns CDR1 MNHEY and CDR2 SMNVEV (reference sequence). J gave up 2 bases and V 3 bases, and 5 bases lay outside the gene matches. CDR3 bases: TGTGCCAGCAGTTTTTGGGACAGGATTAACACCGGGGAGCTGTTTTTT. It specifies CASSFWDRINTGELFF.

The rearrangement joins TRBV5-1 to TRBJ1-1; no definite D call. This CDR3 has 14 amino acids. The germline gives CDR1 SGHRS, CDR2 YFSETQ. Trimming pared 4 bases from V and 0 bases from J, leaving 10 bases between. CDR3: CASSRQGMNTEAFF. In nucleotides, the CDR3 is TGCGCCAGCAGCCGACAAGGGATGAACACTGAAGCTTTCTTT.

The J gene is TRBJ2-2, the V gene TRBV9; TRBD2 aligns across 9 bases. The V and J ends lost 1 base and 4 bases, in that order; junction bases with no gene match: 8. Per germline, CDR1 SGDLS and CDR2 YYNGEE. CDR3 length: 17 amino acids. CDR3 residues: CASSVKSPSGVTGELFF. The CDR3, as DNA: TGTGCCAGCAGCGTAAAATCTCCTAGCGGGGTCACCGGGGAGCTGTTTTTT. Full variable domain (outside the CDR3, taken from reference TRBV9 and TRBJ2-2): DSGVTQTPKHLITATGQRVTLRCSPRSGDLSVYWYQQSLDQGLQFLIQYYNGEERAKGNILERFSAQQFPDLHSELNLSSLELGDSALYFCASSVKSPSGVTGELFFGEGSRLTVL.

This chain joins TRBV5-8 and TRBJ2-1; possibly TRBD1 for D (7 bases). Between the trimmed V and J ends, which lost 10 bases and 2 bases, there was a span of 16 bases. The CDR3 sequence is 14 residues long. The germline V gene encodes CDR1 SGHTS and CDR2 YDEGEE. The CDR3 nucleotides read TGTGCCTCGTTGCGGGACAGCACCTACAATGAGCAGTTCTTC. Amino acids: CASLRDSTYNEQFF.

J is TRBJ1-4 and V is TRBV24-1; tentatively, D is TRBD1 (5 bases). Trimming left V 7 bases short and J 0 bases short, with 5 bases between. The length of the CDR3 is 13 residues. CDR1 is KGHDR, CDR2 SFDVKD, per germline. The CDR3 nucleotides are TGTGCCACCAGAGGGGCAACTAATGAAAAACTGTTTTTT. Translated: CATRGATNEKLFF.

This clone has only one observation. V gene TRBV21-1 combines with J gene TRBJ1-4. TRBV21-1 is a documented pseudogene. The CDR3 totals 12 residues. DNA of the CDR3: TGTGCCAGGACAGGGAGGGGTGAAAAACTGTTTTTT. Its protein is CARTGRGEKLFF.

The chain joins TRBV6-2 or TRBV6-3 to TRBJ2-5; no clear D. CDR1 is MNHEY and CDR2 is SVGEGT in the germline V gene. This CDR3 spans 12 amino acids. V was clipped by 5 bases and J by 4 bases, with 8 bases between them. The CDR3 here is CASSGMGETQYF. For the CDR3, the DNA is TGTGCCAGCAGTGGGATGGGAGAGACCCAGTACTTC.

The CDR3 DNA reads TGTGCCAGTAGTTTCACAGGGTCGGATGGCTACACCTTC. It is translated as CASSFTGSDGYTF. The rearrangement uses TRBV19 and TRBJ1-2, with D maybe TRBD1 (6 bases). The V gene lost 5 bases and the J gene lost 6 bases, with 13 bases spanning the gap. Per the germline V gene, CDR1 is LNHDA and CDR2 is SQIVND (reference sequence). CDR3 length equals 13 residues.

V is TRBV18 and J is TRBJ2-2; TRBD2 aligns across 12 bases. The CDR3 consists of 17 residues. Germline V gives CDR1 KGHSH, CDR2 LQKENI. V lost 1 base to trimming and J lost 5 bases; unmatched junction nucleotides: 5. The CDR3, as DNA: TGTGCCAGCTCACCACAGACTAGCGGGAGCGGGACCGGGGAGCTGTTTTTT. Translating gives CASSPQTSGSGTGELFF.

V usage is TRBV20-1 and J usage is TRBJ1-5; TRBD1 is a possible D gene (5 bases). Germline CDR1 DFQATT, CDR2 SNEGSKA (reference sequence). The CDR3 contains 14 residues. V lost 3 bases and J 2 bases, leaving 11 bases between the germline ends. The CDR3 protein is CSASRGGGNQPQHF. The CDR3 DNA reads TGCAGTGCTAGTAGGGGAGGCGGCAATCAGCCCCAGCATTTT.

The CDR3 DNA reads as TGTGCCAGCAGCCGGACTAGCGGGAGACGGGAGCTGTTTTTT. Encoded protein: CASSRTSGRRELFF. The chain joins TRBV13 to TRBJ2-2, with 13 positions matching TRBD2. The junction had 3 bases not matched to a gene; V was cut back by 5 bases and J by 9 bases. This CDR3 region has 14 residues. Looked up from germline, CDR1 is PRHDT and CDR2 is FYEKMQ (reference sequence).

The gene calls are TRBV24-1 and TRBJ2-6; D perhaps matches TRBD1 (6 bases). Per the germline V gene, CDR1 is KGHDR and CDR2 is SFDVKD. Between the trimmed V and J ends, which lost 3 bases and 0 bases, there was a span of 8 bases. This CDR3 has 16 residues. The CDR3 nucleotides are TGTGCCACCAGTGATCCGACAGGCTCTGGGGCCAACGTCCTGACTTTC. Translated, it gives CATSDPTGSGANVLTF.